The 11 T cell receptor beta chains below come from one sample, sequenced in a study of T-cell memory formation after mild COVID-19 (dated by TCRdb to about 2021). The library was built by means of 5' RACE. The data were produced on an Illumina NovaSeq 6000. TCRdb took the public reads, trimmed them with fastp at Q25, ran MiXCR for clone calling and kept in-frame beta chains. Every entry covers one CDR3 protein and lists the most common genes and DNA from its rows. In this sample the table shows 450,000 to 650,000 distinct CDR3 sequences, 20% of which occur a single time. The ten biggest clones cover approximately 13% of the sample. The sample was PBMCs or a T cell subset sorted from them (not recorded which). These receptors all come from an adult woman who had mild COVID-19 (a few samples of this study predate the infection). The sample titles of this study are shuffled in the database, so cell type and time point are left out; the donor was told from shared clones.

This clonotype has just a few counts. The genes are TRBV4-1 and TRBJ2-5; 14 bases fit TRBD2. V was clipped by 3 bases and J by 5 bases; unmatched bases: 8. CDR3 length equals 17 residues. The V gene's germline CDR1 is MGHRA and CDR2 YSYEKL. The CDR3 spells CASSQSGLAGGWETQYF. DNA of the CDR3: TGCGCCAGCAGCCAGTCAGGACTAGCGGGGGGCTGGGAGACCCAGTACTTC.

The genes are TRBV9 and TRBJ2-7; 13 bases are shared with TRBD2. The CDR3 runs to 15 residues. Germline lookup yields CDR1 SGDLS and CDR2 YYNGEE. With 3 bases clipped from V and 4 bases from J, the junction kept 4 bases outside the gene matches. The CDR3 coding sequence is TGTGCCAGCAGCGCATCGACTAGCGGGGGGTACGAGCAGTACTTC. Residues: CASSASTSGGYEQYF.

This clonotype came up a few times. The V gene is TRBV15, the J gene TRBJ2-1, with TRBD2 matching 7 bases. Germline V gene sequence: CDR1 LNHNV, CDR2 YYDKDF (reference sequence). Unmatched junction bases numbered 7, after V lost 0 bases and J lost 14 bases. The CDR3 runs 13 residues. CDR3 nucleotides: TGTGCCACCAGCAGAGAAGGTGCAGGGACTAAGTTCTTC. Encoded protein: CATSREGAGTKFF.

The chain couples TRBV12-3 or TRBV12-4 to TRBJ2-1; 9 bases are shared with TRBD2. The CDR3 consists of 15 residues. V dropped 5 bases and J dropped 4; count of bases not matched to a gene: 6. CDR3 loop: CASSGGAGGYNEQFF. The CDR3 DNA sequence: TGTGCCAGCAGTGGCGGCGCGGGGGGGTACAATGAGCAGTTCTTC.

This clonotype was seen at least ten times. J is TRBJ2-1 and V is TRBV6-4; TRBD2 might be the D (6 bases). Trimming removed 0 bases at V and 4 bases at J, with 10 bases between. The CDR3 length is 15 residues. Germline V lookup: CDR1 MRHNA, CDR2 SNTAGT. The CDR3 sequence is CASSDSSGSYNEQFF. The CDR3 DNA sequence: TGTGCCAGCAGTGACTCTAGCGGCTCTTACAATGAGCAGTTCTTC.

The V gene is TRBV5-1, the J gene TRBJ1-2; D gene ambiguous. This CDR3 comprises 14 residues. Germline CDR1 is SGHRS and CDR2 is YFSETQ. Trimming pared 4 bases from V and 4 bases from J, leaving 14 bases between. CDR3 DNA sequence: TGCGCCAGCAGCCCCGATACAATGCGCTATGGCTACACCTTC. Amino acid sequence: CASSPDTMRYGYTF.

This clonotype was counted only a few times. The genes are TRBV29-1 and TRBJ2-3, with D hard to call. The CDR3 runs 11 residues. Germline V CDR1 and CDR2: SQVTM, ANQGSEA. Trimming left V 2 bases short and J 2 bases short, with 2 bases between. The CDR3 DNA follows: TGCAGCGTTGAATACACAGATACGCAGTATTTT. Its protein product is CSVEYTDTQYF.

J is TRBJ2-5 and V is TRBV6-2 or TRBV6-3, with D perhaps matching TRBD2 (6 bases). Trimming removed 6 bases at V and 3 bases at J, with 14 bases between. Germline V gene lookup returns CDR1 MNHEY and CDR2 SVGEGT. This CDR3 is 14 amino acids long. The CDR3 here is CASSLRDLKETQYF. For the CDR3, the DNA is TGTGCCAGCAGCCTCCGGGACTTGAAAGAGACCCAGTACTTC.

The CDR3 coding sequence is TGCGCCAGCAGCTTGGGCAACTGGGAGAACACTGAAGCTTTCTTT. Translating it yields CASSLGNWENTEAFF. J is TRBJ1-1 and V is TRBV5-1; no definite D call. There are 15 residues in the CDR3. CDR1 is SGHRS and CDR2 is YFSETQ in the germline V gene. The germline V and J ends were trimmed by 0 bases and 1 base, with 10 bases remaining between them.

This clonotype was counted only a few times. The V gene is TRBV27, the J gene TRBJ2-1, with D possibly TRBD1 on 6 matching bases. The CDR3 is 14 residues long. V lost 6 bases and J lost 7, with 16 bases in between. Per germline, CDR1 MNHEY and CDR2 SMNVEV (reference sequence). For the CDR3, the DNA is TGTGCCAGCAGGTCCGGGACAAACATTAATGAGCAGTTCTTC. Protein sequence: CASRSGTNINEQFF.

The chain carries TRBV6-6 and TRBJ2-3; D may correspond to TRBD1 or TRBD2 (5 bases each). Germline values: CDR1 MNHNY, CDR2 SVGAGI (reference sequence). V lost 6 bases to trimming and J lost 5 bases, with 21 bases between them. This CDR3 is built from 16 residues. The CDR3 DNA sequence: TGTGCCAGCAGCCCTGGGGAGCAGGGTCGGGGAGATACGCAGTATTTT. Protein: CASSPGEQGRGDTQYF.